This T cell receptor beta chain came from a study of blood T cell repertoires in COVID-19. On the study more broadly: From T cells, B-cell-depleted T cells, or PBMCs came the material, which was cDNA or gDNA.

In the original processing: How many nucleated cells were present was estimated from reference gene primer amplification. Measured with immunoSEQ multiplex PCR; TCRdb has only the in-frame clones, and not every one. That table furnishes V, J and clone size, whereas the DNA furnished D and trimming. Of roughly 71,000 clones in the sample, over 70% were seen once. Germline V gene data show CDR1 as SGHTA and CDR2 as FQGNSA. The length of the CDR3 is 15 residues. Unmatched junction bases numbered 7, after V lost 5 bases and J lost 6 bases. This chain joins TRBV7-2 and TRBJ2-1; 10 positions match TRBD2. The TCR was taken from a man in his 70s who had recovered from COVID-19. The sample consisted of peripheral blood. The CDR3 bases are TGTGCCAGCAGCCCAACTAGCGGGACCGCCAATGAGCAGTTCTTC. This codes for CASSPTSGTANEQFF.